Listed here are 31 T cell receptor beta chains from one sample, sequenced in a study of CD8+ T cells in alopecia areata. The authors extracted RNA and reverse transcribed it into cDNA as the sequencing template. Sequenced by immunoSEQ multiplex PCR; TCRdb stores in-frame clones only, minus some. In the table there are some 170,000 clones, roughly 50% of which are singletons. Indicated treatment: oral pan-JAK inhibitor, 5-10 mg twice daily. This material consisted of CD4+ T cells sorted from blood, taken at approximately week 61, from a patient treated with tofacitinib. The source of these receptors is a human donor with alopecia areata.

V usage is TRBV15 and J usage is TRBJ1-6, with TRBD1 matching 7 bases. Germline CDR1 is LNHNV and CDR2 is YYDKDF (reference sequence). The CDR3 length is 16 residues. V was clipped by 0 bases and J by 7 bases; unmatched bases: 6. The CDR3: CATSRDRLQGNSPLHF. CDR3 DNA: TGTGCCACCAGCAGAGATCGGTTACAGGGGAATTCACCCCTCCACTTT.

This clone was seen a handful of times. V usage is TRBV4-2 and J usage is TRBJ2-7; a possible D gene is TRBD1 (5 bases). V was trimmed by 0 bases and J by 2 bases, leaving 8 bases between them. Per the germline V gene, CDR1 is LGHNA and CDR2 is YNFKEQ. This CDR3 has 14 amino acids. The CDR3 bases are TGTGCCAGCAGCCAAGAGACAGCTGCCTACGAGCAGTACTTC. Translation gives CASSQETAAYEQYF.

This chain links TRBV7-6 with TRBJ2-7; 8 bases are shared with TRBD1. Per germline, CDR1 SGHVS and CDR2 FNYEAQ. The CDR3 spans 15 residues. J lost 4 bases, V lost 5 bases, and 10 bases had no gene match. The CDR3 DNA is TGTGCCAGCAGCCGAGACAGGGGTCCTGGTTACGAGCAGTACTTC. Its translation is CASSRDRGPGYEQYF.

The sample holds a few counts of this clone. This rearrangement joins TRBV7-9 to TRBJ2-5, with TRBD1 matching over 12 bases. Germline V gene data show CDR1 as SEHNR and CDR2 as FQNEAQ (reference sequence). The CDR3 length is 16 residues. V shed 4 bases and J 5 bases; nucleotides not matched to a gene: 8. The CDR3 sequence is CASSSGTGGNTETQYF. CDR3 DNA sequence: TGTGCCAGCAGCTCCGGGACAGGGGGCAACACGGAGACCCAGTACTTC.

DNA of the CDR3: TGTGCCAGCAGTTTCGGCTCCTCGACGGGGAGCACAGATACGCAGTATTTT. As protein: CASSFGSSTGSTDTQYF. The chain carries TRBV27 and TRBJ2-3, with D maybe TRBD2 (5 bases). The germline V and J ends were trimmed by 3 bases and 0 bases, with 16 bases remaining between them. Germline V gene sequence: CDR1 MNHEY, CDR2 SMNVEV (reference sequence). The length of the CDR3 is 17 residues.

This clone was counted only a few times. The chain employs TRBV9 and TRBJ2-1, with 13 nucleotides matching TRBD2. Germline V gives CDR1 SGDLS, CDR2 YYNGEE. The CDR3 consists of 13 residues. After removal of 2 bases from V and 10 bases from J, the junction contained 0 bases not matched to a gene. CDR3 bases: TGTGCCAGCAGCGTGGGACTAGCGGGGGAGCAGTTCTTC. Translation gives CASSVGLAGEQFF.

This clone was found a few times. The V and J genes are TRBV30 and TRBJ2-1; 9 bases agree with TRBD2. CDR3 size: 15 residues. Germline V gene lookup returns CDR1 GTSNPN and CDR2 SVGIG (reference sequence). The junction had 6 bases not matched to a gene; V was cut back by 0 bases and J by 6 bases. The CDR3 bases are TGTGCCTGGAGTGTACGAGCGGGAGGCATCAATGAGCAGTTCTTC. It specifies CAWSVRAGGINEQFF. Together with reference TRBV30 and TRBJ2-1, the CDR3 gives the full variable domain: SQTIHQWPATLVQPVGSPLSLECTVEGTSNPNLYWYRQAAGRGLQLLFYSVGIGQISSEVPQNLSASRPQDRQFILSSKKLLLSDSGFYLCAWSVRAGGINEQFFGPGTRLTVL.

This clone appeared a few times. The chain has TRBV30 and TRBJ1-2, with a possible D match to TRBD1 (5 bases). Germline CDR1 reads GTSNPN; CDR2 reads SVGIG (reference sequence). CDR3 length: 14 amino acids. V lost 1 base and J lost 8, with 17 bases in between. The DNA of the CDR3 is TGTGCCTGGAGTGATACATGGGACTACGGGGGCTACACCTTC. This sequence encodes CAWSDTWDYGGYTF.

CDR3 DNA sequence: TGTGCCAGCAGCTTGCGTCTGGACAGAACTTTTTACAATGAGCAGTTCTTC. Translation: CASSLRLDRTFYNEQFF. The rearrangement links TRBV5-6 to TRBJ2-1; D perhaps matches TRBD1 (6 bases). The germline gives CDR1 SGHDT, CDR2 YYEEEE. V lost 1 base to trimming and J lost 4 bases, with 18 bases between them. This CDR3 comprises 17 residues.

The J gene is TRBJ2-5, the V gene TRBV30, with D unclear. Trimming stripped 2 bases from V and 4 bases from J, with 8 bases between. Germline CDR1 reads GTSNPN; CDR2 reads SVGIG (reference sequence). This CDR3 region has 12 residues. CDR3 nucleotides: TGTGCCTGGAGTCGAGCCGGAGAGACCCAGTACTTC. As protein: CAWSRAGETQYF. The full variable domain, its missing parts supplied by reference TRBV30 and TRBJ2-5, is SQTIHQWPATLVQPVGSPLSLECTVEGTSNPNLYWYRQAAGRGLQLLFYSVGIGQISSEVPQNLSASRPQDRQFILSSKKLLLSDSGFYLCAWSRAGETQYFGPGTRLLVL.

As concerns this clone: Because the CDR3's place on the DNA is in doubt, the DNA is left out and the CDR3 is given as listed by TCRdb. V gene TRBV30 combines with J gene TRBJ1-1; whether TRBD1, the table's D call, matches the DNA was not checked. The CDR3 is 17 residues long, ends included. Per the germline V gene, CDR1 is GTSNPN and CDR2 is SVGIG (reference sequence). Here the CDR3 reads CAWSVGYGANRLLETFF.

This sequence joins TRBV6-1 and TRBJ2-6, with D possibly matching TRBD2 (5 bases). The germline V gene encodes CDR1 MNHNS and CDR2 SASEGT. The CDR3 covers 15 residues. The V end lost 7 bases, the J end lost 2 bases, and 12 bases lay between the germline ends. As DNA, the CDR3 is TGTGCCAGCAAGAAGCTAGCTACTGGGGCCAACGTCCTGACTTTC. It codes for CASKKLATGANVLTF.

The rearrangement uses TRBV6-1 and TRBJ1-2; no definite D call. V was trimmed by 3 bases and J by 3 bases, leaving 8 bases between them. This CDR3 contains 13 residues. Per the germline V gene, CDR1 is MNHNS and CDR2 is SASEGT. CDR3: CASSEVGDYGYTF. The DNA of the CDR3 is TGTGCCAGCAGTGAGGTCGGGGACTATGGCTACACCTTC.

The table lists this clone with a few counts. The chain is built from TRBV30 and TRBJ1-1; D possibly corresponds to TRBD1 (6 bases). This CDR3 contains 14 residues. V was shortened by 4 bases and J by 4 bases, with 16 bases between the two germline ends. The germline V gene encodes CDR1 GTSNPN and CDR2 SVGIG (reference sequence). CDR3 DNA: TGTGCCTGGAAGCGGAATCAGGGGCCCACTGAAGCTTTCTTT. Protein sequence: CAWKRNQGPTEAFF.

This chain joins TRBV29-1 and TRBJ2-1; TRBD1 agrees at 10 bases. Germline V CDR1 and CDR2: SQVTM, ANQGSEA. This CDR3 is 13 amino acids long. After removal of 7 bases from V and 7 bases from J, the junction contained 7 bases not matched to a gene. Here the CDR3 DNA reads TGCAGCGGACTCGGACAGGGGGTAAATGAGCAGTTCTTC. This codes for CSGLGQGVNEQFF.

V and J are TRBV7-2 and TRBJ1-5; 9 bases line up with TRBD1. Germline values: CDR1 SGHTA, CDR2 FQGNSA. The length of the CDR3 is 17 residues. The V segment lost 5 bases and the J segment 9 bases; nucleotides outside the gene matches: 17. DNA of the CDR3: TGTGCCAGCAGCCCGATCCTCGGGACAGGGAGGTCTCGGCCCCAGCATTTT. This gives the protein CASSPILGTGRSRPQHF.

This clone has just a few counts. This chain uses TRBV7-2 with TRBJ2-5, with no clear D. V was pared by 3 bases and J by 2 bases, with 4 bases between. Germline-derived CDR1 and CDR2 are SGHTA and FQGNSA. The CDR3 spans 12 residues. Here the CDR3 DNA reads TGTGCCAGCAGCTTTAATCAAGAGACCCAGTACTTC. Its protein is CASSFNQETQYF. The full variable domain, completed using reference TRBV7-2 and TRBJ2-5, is GAGVSQSPSNKVTEKGKDVELRCDPISGHTALYWYRQSLGQGLEFLIYFQGNSAPDKSGLPSDRFSAERTGGSVSTLTIQRTQQEDSAVYLCASSFNQETQYFGPGTRLLVL.

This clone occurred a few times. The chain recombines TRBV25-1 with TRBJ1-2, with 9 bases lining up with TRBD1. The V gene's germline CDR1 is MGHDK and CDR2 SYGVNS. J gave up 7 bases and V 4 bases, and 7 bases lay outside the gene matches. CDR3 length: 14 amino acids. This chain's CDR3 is CASSARTGEVGYTF. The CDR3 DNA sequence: TGTGCCAGCAGTGCCCGGACAGGGGAGGTTGGCTACACCTTC.

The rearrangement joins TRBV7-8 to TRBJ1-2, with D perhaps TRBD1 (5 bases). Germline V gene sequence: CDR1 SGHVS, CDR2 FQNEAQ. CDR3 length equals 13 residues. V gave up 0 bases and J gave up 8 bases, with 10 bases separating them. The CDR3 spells CASSLAAEGGYTF. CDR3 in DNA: TGTGCCAGCAGCTTAGCTGCCGAGGGGGGCTACACCTTC.

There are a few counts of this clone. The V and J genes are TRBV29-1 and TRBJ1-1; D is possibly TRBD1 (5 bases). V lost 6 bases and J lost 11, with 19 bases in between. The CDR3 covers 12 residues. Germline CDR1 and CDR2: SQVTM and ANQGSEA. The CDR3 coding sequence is TGCAGCGTACGCACAGGACCGCTCGGGGCTTTCTTT. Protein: CSVRTGPLGAFF. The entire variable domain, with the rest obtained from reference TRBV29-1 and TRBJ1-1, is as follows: SAVISQKPSRDICQRGTSLTIQCQVDSQVTMMFWYRQQPGQSLTLIATANQGSEATYESGFVIDKFPISRPNLTFSTLTVSNMSPEDSSIYLCSVRTGPLGAFFGQGTRLTVV.

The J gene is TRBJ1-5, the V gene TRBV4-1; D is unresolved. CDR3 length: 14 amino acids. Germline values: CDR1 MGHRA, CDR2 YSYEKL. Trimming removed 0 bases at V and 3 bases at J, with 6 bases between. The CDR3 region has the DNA TGCGCCAGCAGCCAAGACAGCGCCAATCAGCCCCAGCATTTT. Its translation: CASSQDSANQPQHF.

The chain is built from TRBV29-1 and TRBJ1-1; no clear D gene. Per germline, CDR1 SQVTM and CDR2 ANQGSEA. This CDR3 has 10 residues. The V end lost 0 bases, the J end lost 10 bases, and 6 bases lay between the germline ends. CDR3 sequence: CSVEEYGAFF. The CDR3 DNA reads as TGCAGCGTTGAAGAGTACGGAGCTTTCTTT.

CDR3 protein: CASSFRTGGFGELFF. CDR3 sequence (DNA): TGCGCCAGCAGCTTCCGGACAGGGGGCTTCGGGGAGCTGTTTTTT. V and J are TRBV5-1 and TRBJ2-2; TRBD1 agrees at 11 bases. Trimming at V came to 2 bases and at J to 7 bases, leaving 4 bases not matched to a gene. Germline V gives CDR1 SGHRS, CDR2 YFSETQ. This CDR3 comprises 15 residues.

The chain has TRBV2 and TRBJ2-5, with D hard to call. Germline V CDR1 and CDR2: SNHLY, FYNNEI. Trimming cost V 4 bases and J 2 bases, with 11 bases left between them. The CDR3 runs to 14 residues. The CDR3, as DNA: TGTGCCAGCAGTGTTTCCCCCATGCAAGAGACCCAGTACTTC. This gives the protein CASSVSPMQETQYF.

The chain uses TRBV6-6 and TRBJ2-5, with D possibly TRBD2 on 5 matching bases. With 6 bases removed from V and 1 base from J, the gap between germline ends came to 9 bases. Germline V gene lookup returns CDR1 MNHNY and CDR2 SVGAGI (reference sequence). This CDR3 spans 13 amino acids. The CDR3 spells CASSPGIQETQYF. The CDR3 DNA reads TGTGCCAGCAGCCCGGGGATCCAAGAGACCCAGTACTTC.

CDR3: CASSESGGLQPQHF. CDR3 coding DNA: TGCGCCAGCAGCGAAAGTGGGGGCCTTCAGCCCCAGCATTTT. The chain combines TRBV4-1 with TRBJ1-5; D is perhaps TRBD1 (6 bases). The CDR3 is made up of 14 amino acids. Germline lookup yields CDR1 MGHRA and CDR2 YSYEKL. V was cut by 5 bases and J by 6 bases, with 14 bases left in between.

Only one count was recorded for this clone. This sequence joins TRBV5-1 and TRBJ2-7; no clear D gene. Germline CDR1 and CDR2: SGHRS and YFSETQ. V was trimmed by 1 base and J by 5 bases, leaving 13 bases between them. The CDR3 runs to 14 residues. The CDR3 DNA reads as TGCGCCAGCAGCTTGCGAGACCCGGCCAACGAGCAGTACTTC. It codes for CASSLRDPANEQYF.

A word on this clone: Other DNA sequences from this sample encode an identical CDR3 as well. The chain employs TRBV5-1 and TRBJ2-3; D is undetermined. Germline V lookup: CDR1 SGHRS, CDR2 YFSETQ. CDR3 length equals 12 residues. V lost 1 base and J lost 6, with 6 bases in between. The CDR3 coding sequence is TGCGCCAGCAGCTTGACGGGCGATACGCAGTATTTT. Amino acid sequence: CASSLTGDTQYF.

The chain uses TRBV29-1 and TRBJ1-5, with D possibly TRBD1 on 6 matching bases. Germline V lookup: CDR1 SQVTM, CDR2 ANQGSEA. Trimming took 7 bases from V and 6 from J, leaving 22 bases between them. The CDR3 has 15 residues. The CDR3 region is CSARLGSGEGQPQHF. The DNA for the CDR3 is TGCAGCGCTCGCTTGGGGTCAGGGGAAGGTCAGCCCCAGCATTTT.

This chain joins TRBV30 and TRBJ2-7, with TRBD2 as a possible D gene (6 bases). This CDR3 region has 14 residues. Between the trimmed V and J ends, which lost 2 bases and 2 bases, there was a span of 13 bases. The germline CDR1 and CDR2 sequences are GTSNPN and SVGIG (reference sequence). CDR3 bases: TGTGCCTGGAGTTCAGCGGGCCCCCCCTACGAGCAGTACTTC. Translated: CAWSSAGPPYEQYF.

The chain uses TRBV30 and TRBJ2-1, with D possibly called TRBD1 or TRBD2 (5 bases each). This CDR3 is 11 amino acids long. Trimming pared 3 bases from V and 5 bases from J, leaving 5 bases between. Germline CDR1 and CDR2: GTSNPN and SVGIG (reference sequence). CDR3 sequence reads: CAWRGDNEQFF. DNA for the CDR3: TGTGCCTGGAGGGGGGACAATGAGCAGTTCTTC.